The TCR beta chain described here comes from a study of shared clonotypes between healthy human individuals. About the study: Researchers assigned three CD4 naive, three CD4 memory, two CD8 naive and one CD8 memory plate to each donor.

As to this clone: Its antigen is unknown.

Only CD45RO-negative cells positively selected for CCR7 counted as naive CD8 cells, so terminally differentiated effector memory CD45RA+ cells were excluded. Clones were sequenced by immunoSEQ multiplex PCR, and TCRdb holds only the in-frame ones, with some missing. The data hold about 2.1 million clones, with roughly 95% observed a single time. CDR3 length: 15 residues. Study conclusions and caveats: Among several donors, roughly 5% of naive CD4 clonotypes were found in common. Larger estimated richness was generally seen in naive subsets than in memory subsets.

Sequences were obtained from naive CD8+ T cells from PBMCs. V usage is TRBV21-1 and J usage is TRBJ2-7. TRBV21-1 is a documented pseudogene. This receptor was identified in a man aged 18 to 29 in good health. Some clones in this sample may be carry-over from other donors' samples. The CDR3 reads CASSKVTLGSYEQYF. The CDR3 bases are TGTGCCAGCAGCAAAGTGACCCTGGGCTCCTACGAGCAGTACTTC.